This TCR beta chain was observed in a study of blood T cell repertoires in COVID-19. Whole-study context: Some COVID-19 samples were acute and others convalescent; all came from the United States, Italy and Spain. The analysed material was cDNA or gDNA that came from T cells, B-cell-depleted T cells, or PBMCs.

The germline V gene encodes CDR1 KGHSH and CDR2 LQKENI. Between the trimmed V and J ends, which lost 3 bases and 5 bases, there was a span of 13 bases. CDR3 length: 14 amino acids. Only a few counts were recorded for this clone. In the authors' workflow: Amplifying reference gene primers gave estimates of nucleated cell counts. Here immunoSEQ multiplex PCR was the method, and the copy in TCRdb shows in-frame clones only, minus some. That table supplies the V and J calls and clone size; D and trimming were determined from the DNA. The profile shows 70,000 to 90,000 clones, approximately 86% of them singletons.

The chain recombines TRBV18 with TRBJ1-2; D unresolved. The specimen was peripheral blood. This TCR derives from a man of 80 years or more with active or convalescent COVID-19. The CDR3 sequence: CASSPLAQSYGYTF. The CDR3 DNA reads TGTGCCAGCTCACCCTTGGCCCAATCGTATGGCTACACCTTC.